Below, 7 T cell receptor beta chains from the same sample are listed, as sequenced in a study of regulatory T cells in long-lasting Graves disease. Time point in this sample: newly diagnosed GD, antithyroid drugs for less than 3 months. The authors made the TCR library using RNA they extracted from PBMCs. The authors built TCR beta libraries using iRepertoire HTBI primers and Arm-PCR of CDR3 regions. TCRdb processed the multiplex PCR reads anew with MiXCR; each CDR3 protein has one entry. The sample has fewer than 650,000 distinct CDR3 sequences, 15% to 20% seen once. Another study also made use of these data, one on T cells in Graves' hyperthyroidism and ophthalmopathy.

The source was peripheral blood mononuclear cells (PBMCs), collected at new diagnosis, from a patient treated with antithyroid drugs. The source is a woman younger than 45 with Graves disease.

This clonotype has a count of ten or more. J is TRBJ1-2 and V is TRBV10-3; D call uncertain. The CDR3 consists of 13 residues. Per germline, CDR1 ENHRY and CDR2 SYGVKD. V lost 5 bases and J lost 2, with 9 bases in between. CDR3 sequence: CAISNQPNYGYTF. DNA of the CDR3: TGTGCCATCAGTAATCAGCCCAACTATGGCTACACCTTC.

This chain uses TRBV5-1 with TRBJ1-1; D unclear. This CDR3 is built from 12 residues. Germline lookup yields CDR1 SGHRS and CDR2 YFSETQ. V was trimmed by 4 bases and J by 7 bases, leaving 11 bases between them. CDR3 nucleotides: TGCGCCAGCAGCCCGGTGGACGGTGAAGCTTTCTTT. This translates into CASSPVDGEAFF.

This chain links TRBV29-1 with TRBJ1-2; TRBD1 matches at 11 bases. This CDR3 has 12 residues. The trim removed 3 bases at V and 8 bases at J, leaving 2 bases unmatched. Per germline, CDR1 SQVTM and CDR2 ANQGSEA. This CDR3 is CSVDGTGGGYTF. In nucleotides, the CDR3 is TGCAGCGTTGACGGGACAGGGGGAGGCTACACCTTC.

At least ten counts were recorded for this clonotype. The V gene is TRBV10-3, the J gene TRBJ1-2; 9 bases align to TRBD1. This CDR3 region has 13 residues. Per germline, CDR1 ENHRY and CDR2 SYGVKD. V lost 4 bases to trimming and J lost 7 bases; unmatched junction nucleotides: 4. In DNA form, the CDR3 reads TGTGCCATCAGTGGGACAGGGGTTAGTGGCTACACCTTC. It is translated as CAISGTGVSGYTF.

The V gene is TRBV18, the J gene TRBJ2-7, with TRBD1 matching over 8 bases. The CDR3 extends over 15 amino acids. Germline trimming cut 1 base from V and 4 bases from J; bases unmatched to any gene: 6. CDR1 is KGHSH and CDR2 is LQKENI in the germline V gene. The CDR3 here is CASSPQKDRAYEQYF. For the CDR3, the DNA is TGTGCCAGCTCACCACAAAAGGACAGGGCATACGAGCAGTACTTC.

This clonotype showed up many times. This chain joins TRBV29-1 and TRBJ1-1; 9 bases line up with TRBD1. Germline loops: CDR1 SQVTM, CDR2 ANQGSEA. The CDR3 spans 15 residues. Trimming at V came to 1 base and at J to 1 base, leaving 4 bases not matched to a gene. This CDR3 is CSVEGGQGRNTEAFF. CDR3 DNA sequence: TGCAGCGTTGAAGGGGGACAGGGAAGGAACACTGAAGCTTTCTTT. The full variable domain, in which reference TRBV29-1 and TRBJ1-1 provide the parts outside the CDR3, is SAVISQKPSRDICQRGTSLTIQCQVDSQVTMMFWYRQQPGQSLTLIATANQGSEATYESGFVIDKFPISRPNLTFSTLTVSNMSPEDSSIYLCSVEGGQGRNTEAFFGQGTRLTVV.

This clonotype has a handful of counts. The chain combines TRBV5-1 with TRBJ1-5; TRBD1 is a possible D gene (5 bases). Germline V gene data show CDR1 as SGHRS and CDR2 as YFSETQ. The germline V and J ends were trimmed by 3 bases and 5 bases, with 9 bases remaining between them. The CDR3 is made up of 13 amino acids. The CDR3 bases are TGCGCCAGCAGCTGGGACCCCGATCAGCCCCAGCATTTT. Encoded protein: CASSWDPDQPQHF.